Below, one T cell receptor beta chain is given with its context. The sample belongs to a study of blood T cell repertoires in COVID-19. Across the whole study: Samples of COVID-19 (acute and convalescent) were obtained from the United States, Italy and Spain. In each case, the material was cDNA or gDNA derived from T cells, B-cell-depleted T cells, or PBMCs.

Trimming removed 6 bases at V and 5 bases at J, with 14 bases between. The CDR3 is made up of 12 amino acids. Germline V lookup: CDR1 SQVTM, CDR2 ANQGSEA. Cohort 3 recovery required two negative PCRs, clearance, or symptom resolution. Original data processing: It was from reference gene primer amplification that nucleated cell counts were estimated. Data came from immunoSEQ multiplex PCR; TCRdb stores just in-frame clones and leaves some out. That table is the source of V, J and clone size, and D and trimming were worked out from the DNA. Among some 510,000 clones listed, roughly 90% were seen once. Sequenced sample: PBMCs or T cells enriched from blood (not recorded which). This sequence was found in a woman aged 35 to 49 who had recovered from COVID-19. V usage is TRBV29-1 and J usage is TRBJ2-7; D might be TRBD2 (6 bases). In nucleotides, the CDR3 is TGCAGCGTAGCCGGACTAACTAACGAGCAGTACTTC. Encoded protein: CSVAGLTNEQYF.